This T cell receptor (beta chain) was observed in a study of immune heterogeneity within non-small cell lung tumors. Study overall: Of all tumors, 4 turned out to be squamous cell carcinomas, 10 to 11 were non-squamous carcinomas and 1 was not otherwise specified.

This clonotype came up many times. Its antigen is unidentified. Template was bulk tumor genomic DNA, about 550 ng per sample. Several biopsies per primary tumor, spaced far apart, were taken during surgery. Untreated, newly diagnosed non-small cell lung cancer patients underwent curative surgery. With 32 V and 13 J primers, multiplex PCR amplified the TCR beta CDR3. Using its own MiXCR run on the multiplex PCR reads, TCRdb lists one record per CDR3 protein. Among approximately 9,500 distinct CDR3 sequences, about a quarter were seen once, and the ten largest hold over 25%. Study-level findings and limits: Most high-frequency T-cell receptor beta clonotypes were specific to a single patient.

V was clipped by 5 bases and J by 4 bases; unmatched bases: 8. Germline lookup yields CDR1 SNHLY and CDR2 FYNNEI. The CDR3 loop spans 14 amino acids. Material for sequencing was lung tumor tissue. J is TRBJ2-7 and V is TRBV2; TRBD1 aligns across 7 bases. The sequence was obtained from a woman between 50 and 59 years old with non-small cell lung cancer. The CDR3 spells CASSRETGPYEQYF. The CDR3 DNA follows: TGTGCCAGCAGTCGAGAGACAGGGCCATACGAGCAGTACTTC.